Sequencing of this TCR beta chain was carried out in a study of blood T cell repertoires in COVID-19. The data were produced by immunoSEQ multiplex PCR, yet TCRdb's version contains in-frame clones alone and is incomplete. Here the sample spans roughly 230,000 clones, 88% being singletons. The CDR3 runs 13 residues. The junction had 3 bases not matched to a gene; V was cut back by 5 bases and J by 5 bases. Germline lookup yields CDR1 SEHNR and CDR2 FQNEAQ (reference sequence). This TCR came from a man between 65 and 79 years old with acute or convalescent COVID-19. Specimen: peripheral blood. The V and J genes are TRBV7-9 and TRBJ2-5, with TRBD2 identical over 9 bases. The CDR3 here is CASSPGTSETQYF. The CDR3 DNA reads as TGTGCCAGCAGCCCCGGGACTAGCGAGACCCAGTACTTC. Together with reference TRBV7-9 and TRBJ2-5, the CDR3 gives the full variable domain: DTGVSQNPRHKITKRGQNVTFRCDPISEHNRLYWYRQTLGQGPEFLTYFQNEAQLEKSRLLSDRFSAERPKGSFSTLEIQRTEQGDSAMYLCASSPGTSETQYFGPGTRLLVL.